This T cell receptor (beta chain) was obtained from a study of technical replicates of blood from several donors. Sequenced by immunoSEQ multiplex PCR; TCRdb stores in-frame clones only, minus some. The table lists almost 70,000 clones, approximately 90% of them singletons. This CDR3 region has 14 residues. The germline V and J ends were trimmed by 4 bases and 6 bases, with 19 bases remaining between them. The germline V gene encodes CDR1 GTSNPN and CDR2 SVGIG (reference sequence). The material sequenced was T cells isolated from PBMCs. J is TRBJ2-7 and V is TRBV30; TRBD2 might be the D (5 bases). The origin of this receptor is a human donor in good health. CDR3 residues: CAWTPERAAAEQYF. The CDR3 coding sequence is TGTGCCTGGACCCCAGAGAGGGCAGCCGCCGAGCAGTACTTC.